This T cell receptor beta chain was found in a study of blood T cell repertoires in COVID-19. Study in general: Collection of acute and convalescent COVID-19 samples took place in the United States, Italy and Spain. T cells, B-cell-depleted T cells, or PBMCs provided the cDNA or gDNA that served as material.

Original analysis: Amplification with reference gene primers provided the estimates of nucleated cell counts. Assay: immunoSEQ multiplex PCR; the TCRdb copy retains only in-frame clones and omits some. For V, J and clone size, that table is used; D and trimming come from the DNA. Here the sample spans nearly 200,000 clones, approximately 91% being singletons. V was clipped by 4 bases and J by 0 bases, with 13 bases between them. This CDR3 region has 15 residues. Germline CDR1 reads SGHKS; CDR2 reads YYEKEE (reference sequence). The sample taken for sequencing was peripheral blood. This chain connects TRBV5-5 to TRBJ1-1; tentatively, D is TRBD1 (6 bases). The sequence was obtained from a woman in her thirties or forties who had recovered from COVID-19. CDR3 nucleotides: TGTGCCAGCAGCCCCCGGGACAACCTGAACACTGAAGCTTTCTTT. This codes for CASSPRDNLNTEAFF.